This passage covers 19 T cell receptor beta chains from one sample sequenced in a study of blood T cell repertoires in COVID-19. TCRdb's table, derived via immunoSEQ multiplex PCR, lists solely in-frame clones and lacks some. The sample records about 64,000 clones, around 84% being singletons. The sample was peripheral blood. The receptors were sampled from a man in his fifties or sixties with active COVID-19.

The genes are TRBV5-4 and TRBJ1-1; 7 positions agree with TRBD1. The ends lost 3 bases at V and 5 bases at J; junction bases unmatched: 7. This CDR3 has 14 amino acids. CDR1 SGHNT and CDR2 YYREEE come from the germline V gene (reference sequence). The CDR3 reads CASSSQTGDTEAFF. In DNA, the CDR3 is TGTGCCAGCAGCTCTCAAACAGGGGATACTGAAGCTTTCTTT. Full variable domain (remainder filled in from reference TRBV5-4 and TRBJ1-1): ETGVTQSPTHLIKTRGQQVTLRCSSQSGHNTVSWYQQALGQGPQFIFQYYREEENGRGNFPPRFSGLQFPNYSSELNVNALELDDSALYLCASSSQTGDTEAFFGQGTRLTVV.

J is TRBJ2-5 and V is TRBV18; maybe TRBD1 (6 bases). The CDR3 runs to 15 residues. Germline assignment: CDR1 KGHSH and CDR2 LQKENI. Trimming removed 4 bases at V and 4 bases at J, with 16 bases between. CDR3 DNA sequence: TGTGCCAGCTCACTCCAAGTAAAAGGGGGAGAGACCCAGTACTTC. As protein: CASSLQVKGGETQYF.

This clone was counted only a few times. V usage is TRBV19 and J usage is TRBJ2-7; a possible D gene is TRBD2 (5 bases). This CDR3 is built from 14 residues. V lost 2 bases and J 3 bases, leaving 11 bases between the germline ends. Germline V CDR1 and CDR2: LNHDA, SQIVND (reference sequence). CDR3 region: CASSITGSNYEQYF. The CDR3 DNA reads TGTGCCAGTAGTATAACGGGGTCGAACTACGAGCAGTACTTC.

The chain is built from TRBV11-1 and TRBJ1-1; TRBD1 matches at 7 bases. Germline V gives CDR1 SGHAT, CDR2 FQDESV (reference sequence). CDR3 length equals 14 residues. With V trimmed by 5 bases and J by 6 bases, 9 bases remained unmatched. The CDR3 DNA follows: TGTGCCAGCAGCAGAGGGGGCGTTCTCCCTGAAGCTTTCTTT. It yields the protein CASSRGGVLPEAFF. The whole variable domain, remainder taken from reference TRBV11-1 and TRBJ1-1, is EAEVAQSPRYKITEKSQAVAFWCDPISGHATLYWYRQILGQGPELLVQFQDESVVDDSQLPKDRFSAERLKGVDSTLKIQPAELGDSAMYLCASSRGGVLPEAFFGQGTRLTVV.

The rearrangement joins TRBV11-2 to TRBJ2-5; D is uncertain. V dropped 5 bases and J dropped 6 bases, with 10 bases sitting between them. The CDR3 covers 12 residues. The V gene's germline CDR1 is SGHAT and CDR2 FQNNGV. The DNA for the CDR3 is TGTGCCAGCAGCCCGGAGAGGCAGACCCAGTACTTC. It translates to CASSPERQTQYF.

The chain carries TRBV29-1 and TRBJ2-7; a possible D gene is TRBD1 (6 bases). V dropped 6 bases and J dropped 3 bases, with 15 bases sitting between them. The CDR3 has 13 amino acids. Germline CDR1 is SQVTM and CDR2 is ANQGSEA. The CDR3 bases are TGCAGCGTCCAACTCACAGGGAACTACGAGCAGTACTTC. This gives the protein CSVQLTGNYEQYF.

This clone appeared once. At one of its ends the junction is not consistent with the germline gene, which may arise from a read error. The V and J genes are TRBV25-1 and TRBJ2-7, with TRBD2 matching 7 bases. This CDR3 has 13 amino acids. CDR1 MGHDK and CDR2 SYGVNS come from the germline V gene. The CDR3 protein is CASSEYGLAEYNF. As DNA, the CDR3 is TGTGCCAGCAGTGAATATGGGCTAGCGGAATACAACTTC.

This clone came up once. The chain links TRBV27 to TRBJ1-1; TRBD1 is a possible D gene (5 bases). V lost 5 bases and J lost 6, with 19 bases in between. Germline loops: CDR1 MNHEY, CDR2 SMNVEV (reference sequence). This CDR3 contains 15 residues. The CDR3 DNA is TGTGCCAGCAGTCCATTCCGTTGGAGGGGCGCTGAAGCTTTCTTT. Its protein is CASSPFRWRGAEAFF.

This chain links TRBV5-1 with TRBJ1-6; possibly TRBD1 for D (6 bases). This CDR3 has 12 amino acids. Trimming took off 4 bases at V and 13 bases at J, with 12 bases between the two ends. Germline CDR1 and CDR2: SGHRS and YFSETQ. CDR3 DNA: TGCGCCAGCAGCCTTTGGGGGCTGCCCCTCCACTTT. Encoded protein: CASSLWGLPLHF.

This clone has only a few counts. CDR3 sequence (DNA): TGTGCCAGCAGTTTGGGCAGGGCCCGGGGCTACACCTTC. This codes for CASSLGRARGYTF. This sequence joins TRBV28 and TRBJ1-2; D is perhaps TRBD1 (5 bases). This CDR3 comprises 13 residues. Germline CDR1 is MDHEN and CDR2 is SYDVKM. V lost 3 bases to trimming and J lost 8 bases, with 13 bases between them.

V and J are TRBV18 and TRBJ2-7; 8 positions agree with TRBD1. Looked up from germline, CDR1 is KGHSH and CDR2 is LQKENI. V lost 3 bases, J lost 6 bases, and 1 base stayed unmatched. This CDR3 is 12 amino acids long. Here the CDR3 reads CASSPDRGEQYF. CDR3 bases: TGTGCCAGCTCACCTGACAGGGGCGAGCAGTACTTC.

This rearrangement joins TRBV14 to TRBJ2-7; maybe TRBD1 (5 bases). The CDR3 has 16 amino acids. Deletions cut 0 bases from V and 0 bases from J, with 12 bases between. Germline lookup yields CDR1 SGHDN and CDR2 FVKESK. DNA for the CDR3: TGTGCCAGCAGCCAAGATGAAGGGGTCCCCTCCTACGAGCAGTACTTC. The encoded protein is CASSQDEGVPSYEQYF.

The gene calls are TRBV5-1 and TRBJ1-5; 9 nucleotides align to TRBD1. J gave up 2 bases and V 2 bases, and 11 bases lay outside the gene matches. Germline V lookup: CDR1 SGHRS, CDR2 YFSETQ. The CDR3 is made up of 18 amino acids. The CDR3 DNA follows: TGCGCCAGCAGCTTACAATGTACAGGGGGCTGGGGCAATCAGCCCCAGCATTTT. Translation: CASSLQCTGGWGNQPQHF. Filled out from reference TRBV5-1 and TRBJ1-5, the complete variable domain reads KAGVTQTPRYLIKTRGQQVTLSCSPISGHRSVSWYQQTPGQGLQFLFEYFSETQRNKGNFPGRFSGRQFSNSRSEMNVSTLELGDSALYLCASSLQCTGGWGNQPQHFGDGTRLSIL.

The rearrangement joins TRBV10-3 to TRBJ2-3, with 7 bases matching TRBD2. This CDR3 comprises 15 residues. Trimming took 2 bases from V and 1 from J; bases not matched to a gene: 3. Germline V gene data show CDR1 as ENHRY and CDR2 as SYGVKD. CDR3: CAISETSEGTDTQYF. The CDR3 coding sequence is TGTGCCATCAGTGAGACTAGCGAGGGCACAGATACGCAGTATTTT.

This clone has just a few counts. V gene TRBV12-3 or TRBV12-4 combines with J gene TRBJ2-7, with no clear D. The CDR3 loop spans 12 amino acids. Trimming shortened V by 5 bases and J by 4 bases, and 9 bases separated the two germline ends. The CDR3, as DNA: TGTGCCAGCAGTCGCCGAACTTACGAGCAGTACTTC. It is translated as CASSRRTYEQYF.

This chain joins TRBV4-2 and TRBJ2-7; no definite D call. Germline assignment: CDR1 LGHNA and CDR2 YNFKEQ. The V gene lost 1 base and the J gene lost 6 bases, with 10 bases spanning the gap. The CDR3 spans 13 residues. CDR3 amino acids: CASSQAGTVEQYF. The CDR3 coding sequence is TGTGCCAGCAGCCAAGCTGGCACCGTCGAGCAGTACTTC.

This chain connects TRBV15 to TRBJ2-7, with TRBD1 as a possible D gene (6 bases). The CDR3 has 16 residues. The V and J ends lost 2 bases and 0 bases respectively, with 14 bases between them. Germline V gene data show CDR1 as LNHNV and CDR2 as YYDKDF (reference sequence). The CDR3 nucleotides read TGTGCCACCAGCAGACATTTCAGGGGCCTCTCCTACGAGCAGTACTTC. Its protein is CATSRHFRGLSYEQYF.

The chain combines TRBV2 with TRBJ2-7; 9 nucleotides match TRBD2. CDR3 length: 15 amino acids. Germline V gene data show CDR1 as SNHLY and CDR2 as FYNNEI. V shed 4 bases, J shed 6 bases, and the junction held 10 bases outside the gene matches. This CDR3 is CASSASAGGLAEQYF. CDR3 sequence (DNA): TGTGCCAGCAGTGCATCGGCGGGAGGGCTGGCCGAGCAGTACTTC.

The gene calls are TRBV11-2 and TRBJ1-1; perhaps TRBD1 as D (5 bases). V was shortened by 1 base and J by 11 bases, with 11 bases between the two germline ends. This CDR3 is 12 amino acids long. Germline CDR1 reads SGHAT; CDR2 reads FQNNGV. The CDR3 spells CASSLVAGGAFF. For the CDR3, the DNA is TGTGCCAGCAGCTTAGTTGCGGGGGGGGCTTTCTTT. Full variable domain (remainder filled in from reference TRBV11-2 and TRBJ1-1): EAGVAQSPRYKIIEKRQSVAFWCNPISGHATLYWYQQILGQGPKLLIQFQNNGVVDDSQLPKDRFSAERLKGVDSTLKIQPAKLEDSAVYLCASSLVAGGAFFGQGTRLTVV.